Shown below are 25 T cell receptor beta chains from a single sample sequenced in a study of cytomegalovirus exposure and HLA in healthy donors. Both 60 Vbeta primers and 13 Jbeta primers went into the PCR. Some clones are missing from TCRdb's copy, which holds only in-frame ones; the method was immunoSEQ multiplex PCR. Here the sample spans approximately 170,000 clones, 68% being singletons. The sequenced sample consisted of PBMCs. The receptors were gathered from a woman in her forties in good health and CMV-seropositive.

CDR3 coding DNA: TGCGCCAGCAGCCAAGAGTCAGGACAGGGCTACGAGCAGTACTTC. Protein: CASSQESGQGYEQYF. The chain links TRBV4-1 to TRBJ2-7, with 8 bases aligning to TRBD1. Germline V gene data show CDR1 as MGHRA and CDR2 as YSYEKL. Trimming at V came to 0 bases and at J to 3 bases, leaving 4 bases not matched to a gene. The length of the CDR3 is 15 residues.

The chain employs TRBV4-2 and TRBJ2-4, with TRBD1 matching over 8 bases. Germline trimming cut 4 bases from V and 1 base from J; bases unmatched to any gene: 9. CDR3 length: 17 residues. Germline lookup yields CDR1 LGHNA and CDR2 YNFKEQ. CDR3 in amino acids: CASSPYSRGQAKNIQYF. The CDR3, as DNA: TGTGCCAGCAGCCCTTATTCCAGGGGGCAGGCCAAAAACATTCAGTACTTC.

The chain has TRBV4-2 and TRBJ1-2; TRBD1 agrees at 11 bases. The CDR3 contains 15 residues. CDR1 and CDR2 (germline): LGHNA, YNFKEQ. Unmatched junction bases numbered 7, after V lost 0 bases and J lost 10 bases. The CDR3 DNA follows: TGTGCCAGCAGCCAAGATGGCCGGACAGGGGGCGTCTACACCTTC. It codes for CASSQDGRTGGVYTF.

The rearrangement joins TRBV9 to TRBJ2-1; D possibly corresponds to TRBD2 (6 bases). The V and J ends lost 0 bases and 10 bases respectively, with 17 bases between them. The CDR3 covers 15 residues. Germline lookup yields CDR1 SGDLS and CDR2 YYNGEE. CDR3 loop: CASSVVWEVFGEQFF. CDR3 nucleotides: TGTGCCAGCAGCGTAGTGTGGGAGGTGTTTGGAGAGCAGTTCTTC.

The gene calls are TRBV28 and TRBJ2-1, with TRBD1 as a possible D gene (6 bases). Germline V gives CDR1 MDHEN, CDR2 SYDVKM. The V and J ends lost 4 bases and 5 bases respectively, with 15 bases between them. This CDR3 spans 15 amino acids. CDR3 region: CASSSTGRGNNEQFF. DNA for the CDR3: TGTGCCAGCAGTTCTACCGGTAGGGGGAACAATGAGCAGTTCTTC.

The CDR3 is CSVERRRGVSNEQYF. DNA of the CDR3: TGCAGCGTTGAGAGGCGAAGGGGTGTTTCGAACGAGCAGTACTTC. The chain combines TRBV29-1 with TRBJ2-7; tentative D call: TRBD1 (5 bases). Germline V gives CDR1 SQVTM, CDR2 ANQGSEA. V dropped 3 bases and J dropped 5 bases, with 20 bases sitting between them. The CDR3 length is 15 residues.

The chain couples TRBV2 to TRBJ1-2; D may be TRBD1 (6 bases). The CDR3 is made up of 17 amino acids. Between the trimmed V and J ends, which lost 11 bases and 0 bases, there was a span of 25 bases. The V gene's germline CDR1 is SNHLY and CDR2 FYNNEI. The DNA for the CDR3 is TGTGCCGGAGATCCTTCGGGACAAGAGAAAGCTAACTATGGCTACACCTTC. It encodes CAGDPSGQEKANYGYTF.

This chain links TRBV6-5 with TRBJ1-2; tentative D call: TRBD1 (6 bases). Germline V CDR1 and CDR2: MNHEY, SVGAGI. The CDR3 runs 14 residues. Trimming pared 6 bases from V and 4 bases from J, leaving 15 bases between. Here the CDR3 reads CASSPTGNPYGYTF. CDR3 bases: TGTGCCAGCAGCCCGACAGGAAACCCCTATGGCTACACCTTC.

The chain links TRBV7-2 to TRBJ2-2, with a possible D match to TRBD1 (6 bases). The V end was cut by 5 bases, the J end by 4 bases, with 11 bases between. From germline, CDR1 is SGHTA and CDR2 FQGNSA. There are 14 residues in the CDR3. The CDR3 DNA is TGTGCCAGCAGCACAGACAGGCTCACCGGGGAGCTGTTTTTT. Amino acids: CASSTDRLTGELFF.

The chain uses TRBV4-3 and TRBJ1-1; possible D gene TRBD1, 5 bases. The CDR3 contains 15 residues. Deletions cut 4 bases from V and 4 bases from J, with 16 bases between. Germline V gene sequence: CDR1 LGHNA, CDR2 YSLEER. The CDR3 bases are TGCGCCAGCAGCCCATCCGGCCTCGGGGGCACTGAAGCTTTCTTT. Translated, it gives CASSPSGLGGTEAFF.

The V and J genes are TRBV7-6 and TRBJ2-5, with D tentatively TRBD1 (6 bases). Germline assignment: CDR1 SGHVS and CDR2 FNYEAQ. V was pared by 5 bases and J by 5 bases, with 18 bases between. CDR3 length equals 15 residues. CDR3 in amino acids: CASSPTVQGYETQYF. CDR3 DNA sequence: TGTGCCAGCAGCCCCACCGTACAGGGTTATGAGACCCAGTACTTC.

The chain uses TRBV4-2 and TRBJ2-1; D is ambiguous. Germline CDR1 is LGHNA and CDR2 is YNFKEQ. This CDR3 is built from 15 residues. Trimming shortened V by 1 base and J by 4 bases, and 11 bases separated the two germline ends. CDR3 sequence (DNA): TGTGCCAGCAGCCAAGGTCTCTCGGGTTACAATGAGCAGTTCTTC. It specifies CASSQGLSGYNEQFF.

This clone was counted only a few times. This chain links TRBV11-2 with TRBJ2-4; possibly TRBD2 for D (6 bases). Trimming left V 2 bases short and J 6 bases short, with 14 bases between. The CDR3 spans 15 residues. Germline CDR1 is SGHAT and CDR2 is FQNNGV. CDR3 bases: TGTGCCAGCAGCTTACCGGGAGTGGTTGGAAACATTCAGTACTTC. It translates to CASSLPGVVGNIQYF.

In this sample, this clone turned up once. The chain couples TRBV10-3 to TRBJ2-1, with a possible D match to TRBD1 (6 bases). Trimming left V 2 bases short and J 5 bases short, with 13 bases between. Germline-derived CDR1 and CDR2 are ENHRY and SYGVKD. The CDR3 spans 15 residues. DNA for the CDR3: TGTGCCATCAGTGAGCACAGGGATACAAACAATGAGCAGTTCTTC. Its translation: CAISEHRDTNNEQFF.

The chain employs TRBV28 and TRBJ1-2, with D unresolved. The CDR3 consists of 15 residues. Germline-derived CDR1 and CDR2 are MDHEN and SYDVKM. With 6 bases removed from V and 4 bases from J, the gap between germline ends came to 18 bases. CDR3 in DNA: TGTGCCAGCAGGCGGACTCCAAAACGGGTCTATGGCTACACCTTC. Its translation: CASRRTPKRVYGYTF.

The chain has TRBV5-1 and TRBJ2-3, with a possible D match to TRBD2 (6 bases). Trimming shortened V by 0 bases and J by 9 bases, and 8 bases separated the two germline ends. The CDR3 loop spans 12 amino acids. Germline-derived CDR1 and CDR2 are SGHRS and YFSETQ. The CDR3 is CASSLGGGTQYF. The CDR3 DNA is TGCGCCAGCAGCTTGGGGGGAGGAACGCAGTATTTT.

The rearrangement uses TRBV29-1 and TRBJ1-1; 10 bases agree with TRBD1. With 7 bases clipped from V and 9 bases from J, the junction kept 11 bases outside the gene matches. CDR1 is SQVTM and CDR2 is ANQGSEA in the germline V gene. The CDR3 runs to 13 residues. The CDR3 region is CSAATGQGTQAFF. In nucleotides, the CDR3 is TGCAGCGCCGCAACGGGACAGGGGACACAAGCTTTCTTT.

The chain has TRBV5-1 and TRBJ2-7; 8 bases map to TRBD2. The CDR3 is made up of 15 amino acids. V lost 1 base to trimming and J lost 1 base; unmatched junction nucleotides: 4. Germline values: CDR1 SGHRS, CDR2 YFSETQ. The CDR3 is CASSLKASGSYEQYF. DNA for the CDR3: TGCGCCAGCAGCTTGAAGGCTAGCGGGTCCTACGAGCAGTACTTC.

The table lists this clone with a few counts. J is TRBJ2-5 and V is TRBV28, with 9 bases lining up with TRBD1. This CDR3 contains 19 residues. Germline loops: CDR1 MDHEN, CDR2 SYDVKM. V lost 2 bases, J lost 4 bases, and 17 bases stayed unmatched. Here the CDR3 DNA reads TGTGCCAGCAGTTTAGTCCGGGTAACCGGACAGGGGTTAGGAGAGACCCAGTACTTC. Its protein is CASSLVRVTGQGLGETQYF. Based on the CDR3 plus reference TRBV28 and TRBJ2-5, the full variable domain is DVKVTQSSRYLVKRTGEKVFLECVQDMDHENMFWYRQDPGLGLRLIYFSYDVKMKEKGDIPEGYSVSREKKERFSLILESASTNQTSMYLCASSLVRVTGQGLGETQYFGPGTRLLVL.

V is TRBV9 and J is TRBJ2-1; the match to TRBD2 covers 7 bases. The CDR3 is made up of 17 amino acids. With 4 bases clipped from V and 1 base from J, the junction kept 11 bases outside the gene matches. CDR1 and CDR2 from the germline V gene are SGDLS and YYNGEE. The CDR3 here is CASSFDLAASSYNEQFF. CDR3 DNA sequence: TGTGCCAGCAGCTTCGACCTAGCGGCCTCTTCCTACAATGAGCAGTTCTTC.

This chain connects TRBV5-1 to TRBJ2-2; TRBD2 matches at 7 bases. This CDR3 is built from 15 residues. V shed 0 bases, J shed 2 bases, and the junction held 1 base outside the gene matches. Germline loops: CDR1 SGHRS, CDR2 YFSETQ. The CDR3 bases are TGCGCCAGCAGCTTGGGGGACTACAACACCGGGGAGCTGTTTTTT. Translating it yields CASSLGDYNTGELFF.

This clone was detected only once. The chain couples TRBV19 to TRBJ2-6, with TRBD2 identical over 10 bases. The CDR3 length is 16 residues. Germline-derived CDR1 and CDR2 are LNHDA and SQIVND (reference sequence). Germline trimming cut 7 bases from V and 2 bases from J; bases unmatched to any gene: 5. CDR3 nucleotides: TGTGCCAGTAAAGCGGGGGGGATAACTGGGGCCAACGTCCTGACTTTC. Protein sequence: CASKAGGITGANVLTF.

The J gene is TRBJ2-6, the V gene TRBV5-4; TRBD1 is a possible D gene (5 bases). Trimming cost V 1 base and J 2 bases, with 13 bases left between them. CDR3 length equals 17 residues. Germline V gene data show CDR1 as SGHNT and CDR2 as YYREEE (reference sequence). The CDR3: CASSLRQGRPGANVLTF. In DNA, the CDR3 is TGTGCCAGCAGCTTGAGGCAGGGTAGGCCTGGGGCCAACGTCCTGACTTTC.

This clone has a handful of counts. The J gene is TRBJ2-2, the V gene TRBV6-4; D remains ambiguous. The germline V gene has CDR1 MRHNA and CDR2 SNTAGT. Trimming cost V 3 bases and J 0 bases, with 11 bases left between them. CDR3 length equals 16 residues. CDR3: CASSEQPKTNTGELFF. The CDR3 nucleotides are TGTGCCAGCAGTGAACAGCCAAAAACGAACACCGGGGAGCTGTTTTTT.

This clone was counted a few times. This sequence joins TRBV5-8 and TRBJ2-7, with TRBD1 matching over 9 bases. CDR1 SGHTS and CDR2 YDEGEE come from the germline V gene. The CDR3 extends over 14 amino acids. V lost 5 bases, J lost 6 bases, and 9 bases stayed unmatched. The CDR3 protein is CASSYGTGRSEQYF. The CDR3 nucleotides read TGTGCCAGCAGTTATGGGACAGGGCGTAGCGAGCAGTACTTC.